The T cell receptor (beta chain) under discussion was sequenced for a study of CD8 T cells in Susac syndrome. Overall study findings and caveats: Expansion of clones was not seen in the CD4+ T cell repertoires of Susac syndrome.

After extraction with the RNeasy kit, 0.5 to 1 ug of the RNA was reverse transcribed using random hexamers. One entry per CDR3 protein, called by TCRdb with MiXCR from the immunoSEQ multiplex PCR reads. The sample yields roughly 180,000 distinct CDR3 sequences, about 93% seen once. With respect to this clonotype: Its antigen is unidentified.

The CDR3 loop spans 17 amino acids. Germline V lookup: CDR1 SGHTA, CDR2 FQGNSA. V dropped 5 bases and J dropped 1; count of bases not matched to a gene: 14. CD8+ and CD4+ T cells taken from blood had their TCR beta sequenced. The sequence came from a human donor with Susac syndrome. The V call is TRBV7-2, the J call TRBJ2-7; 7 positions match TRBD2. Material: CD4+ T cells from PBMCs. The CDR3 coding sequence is TGTGCCAGCAGCATCTCCTTAGTGGGAGGGCCGTCCTACGAGCAGTACTTC. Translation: CASSISLVGGPSYEQYF.